This note documents a single TCR beta chain sequence. Its antigen is still unknown. TCRdb used MiXCR to reprocess the reads, holding one entry per CDR3 protein. The sample consists of under 800,000 distinct CDR3 sequences, roughly 24% of them appearing once. The data originate from a study of T cell repertoires in cytomegalovirus infection. Study summary: Indicated by public TCR beta signatures were CMV infection and matching HLA type. Overall study results and limits: Predominance within the ex vivo response was attributable to HLA-C-restricted CMV-specific TCR beta clonotypes. Summed frequency of shared TCR beta families picked out CMV carriers who also had the relevant HLA.

Trimming took off 5 bases at V and 4 bases at J, with 21 bases between the two ends. Per the germline V gene, CDR1 is SGHVS and CDR2 is FQNEAQ. This CDR3 has 17 amino acids. This clonotype was sampled from a human donor in good health (CMV status not recorded). Some clones in this sample may be carry-over from other donors' samples. Material: CD8+ T cells from PBMCs. V gene TRBV7-8 combines with J gene TRBJ2-1, with D uncertain. The DNA for the CDR3 is TGTGCCAGCAGCAACCTCGGATCCGAACCCTCTTACAATGAGCAGTTCTTC. Translated: CASSNLGSEPSYNEQFF.